This T cell receptor (beta chain) was identified during a study of shared clonotypes between healthy human individuals (TCRdb year 2020). For the study in its entirety: The cohort comprised a couple of women and three men aged 18 to 49 years. For each donor, three plates each were used for CD4 naive and CD4 memory, two plates were used for CD8 naive, and one plate was used for CD8 memory. The study deeply sequenced blood TCR repertoires of 5 or 6 healthy adults to estimate repertoire size and the extent of clonotype sharing between individuals. Libraries were prepared and TCR repertoires were sequenced by different laboratories using diverse techniques, in order to increase sequencing depth and limit assay-specific biases. Between about 0.8 and 8.9 billion PBMCs per donor were obtained by leukapheresis. The paper as a whole reports these results and caveats: Even with the large sequencing depth, rarefaction of the sorted-subset datasets indicated that sequencing was incomplete. Clonotypes shared by all four sorted-subset donors showed higher generation probabilities than non-shared clonotypes. Naive subsets generally had larger estimated clonotype richness than memory subsets. About 5% of naive CD4, more than 3% of naive CD8, roughly 2.4% of memory CD4, and 0.4% of memory CD8 clonotypes were shared across a few donors. Sampling was limited to blood, and TCR repertoires in tissue likely differ from TCR repertoires in blood. Pairwise subsampling led to the expectation that sequencing depth would affect the degree of clonotype sharing among donors. The genetic and exposure-history diversity represented was limited by the small number of donors.

TCR CDR3 regions were amplified from genomic DNA by multiplex PCR using the deep immunoSEQ assay. For each cell subset, the extracted genomic DNA was distributed evenly across all wells of several immunoSEQ 96-well plates, and each plate served as one replicate. For sorted subsets, around 200 ng genomic DNA, equal to some 30,000 T cell genomes, was loaded into each replicate PCR. Purified libraries were quantified with a Qubit 3.0 fluorometer, sized on a Bioanalyzer 2100, and re-quantified with the KAPA Library Quantification kit. Each immunoSEQ 96-well plate was sequenced on its own single-read 150-cycle Illumina NextSeq 550 flow cell. The source study handled its data this way. Because only junctional sequences without quality scores were contained in the immunoSEQ output, filtering matching that applied to full-length reads could not be performed. To assign V/J genes and CDR3, sequences were annotated against IMGT germline references using PyIR, a Python wrapper for IgBLAST v1.9. Reads with weak V/J assignments (E-value above 1e-6), missing CDR3, stop codons, out-of-frame junctions, or ambiguous translated residues were removed. V3J clonotypes were defined as sequences sharing the same inferred V gene, J gene, and CDR3 amino acid sequence. To compute the percentage overlap between repertoires, the number of shared unique clonotypes was divided by the size of the smaller repertoire. Richness of each repertoire was evaluated using RTK rarefaction, the Chao1 estimator, and Recon v2.1 estimates of unobserved clonotypes. For all TCRbeta clonotypes obtained by the gDNA method from a few donors, generation probabilities were computed with OLGA. The clones in this table, taken by TCRdb from immuneACCESS, are in-frame only. Not every clone is retained; where verified, under half of the shortfall comes from an unresolved V gene, and the cause of the rest is unknown. The V and J calls and clone size are taken from that table; D and trimming were inferred from the DNA. The sample includes 2 million to 3 million clones, with approximately 93% observed a single time. 0.36% of the sample is taken by the ten largest.

Compared with germline, V lacks 6 bases and J lacks 4 bases; bases without a gene match: 12. The CDR3, from cysteine to phenylalanine, totals 16 residues. The read is trimmed to its CDR3 DNA, 48 bases read in frame from base 1. From a lookup of the germline V gene (reference sequence), CDR1 and CDR2 are MNHNY and SVGAGI. As for this clone: What antigen it recognizes has not been identified. No base-level quality is on record; no much larger clone is a single base apart.

The donors were healthy, HIV-negative adults who had no recently reported acute infections or vaccinations. Only Caucasian adults living in Nashville, Tennessee, USA were represented among the donors. CD4+ T cells were enriched by magnetic negative selection, after which naive cells were positively selected on CD45RA and the negative fraction was taken as the memory subset. Blood was obtained by leukapheresis, after which PBMCs were separated by Ficoll-Histopaque density gradient centrifugation and cryopreserved in liquid nitrogen vapor phase. Analytical flow cytometry was used to check the purity and quantity of every magnetically sorted T cell population. From each sorted fraction, genomic DNA was isolated and quantified by UV absorbance on a Nanodrop 2000c.

The specimen was naive CD4+ T cells from PBMCs. The sample's cell subset or site, from its label and the paper: CD45RA+ positively selected. The rearrangement joined TRBV6-6 to TRBJ2-3; 8 bases in the junction line up with TRBD2. The receptor was isolated from a man younger than 35 in good health. Some clones in this sample may be carry-over from other donors' samples. CDR3 reads: CASSSRPGLGADTQYF. The sequence in DNA is TGTGCCAGCAGCTCCCGACCGGGACTAGGAGCAGATACGCAGTATTTT.